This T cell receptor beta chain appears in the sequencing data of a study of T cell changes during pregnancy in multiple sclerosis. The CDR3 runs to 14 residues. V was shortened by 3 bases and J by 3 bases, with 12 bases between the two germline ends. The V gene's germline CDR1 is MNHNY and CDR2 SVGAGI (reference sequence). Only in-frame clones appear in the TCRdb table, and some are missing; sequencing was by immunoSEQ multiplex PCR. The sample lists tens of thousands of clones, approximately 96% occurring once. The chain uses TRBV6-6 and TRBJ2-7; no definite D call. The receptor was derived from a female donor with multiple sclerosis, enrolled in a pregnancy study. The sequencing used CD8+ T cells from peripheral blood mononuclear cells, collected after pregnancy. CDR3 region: CASSYSASRYEQYF. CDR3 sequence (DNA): TGTGCCAGCAGTTATAGTGCGTCACGCTACGAGCAGTACTTC.